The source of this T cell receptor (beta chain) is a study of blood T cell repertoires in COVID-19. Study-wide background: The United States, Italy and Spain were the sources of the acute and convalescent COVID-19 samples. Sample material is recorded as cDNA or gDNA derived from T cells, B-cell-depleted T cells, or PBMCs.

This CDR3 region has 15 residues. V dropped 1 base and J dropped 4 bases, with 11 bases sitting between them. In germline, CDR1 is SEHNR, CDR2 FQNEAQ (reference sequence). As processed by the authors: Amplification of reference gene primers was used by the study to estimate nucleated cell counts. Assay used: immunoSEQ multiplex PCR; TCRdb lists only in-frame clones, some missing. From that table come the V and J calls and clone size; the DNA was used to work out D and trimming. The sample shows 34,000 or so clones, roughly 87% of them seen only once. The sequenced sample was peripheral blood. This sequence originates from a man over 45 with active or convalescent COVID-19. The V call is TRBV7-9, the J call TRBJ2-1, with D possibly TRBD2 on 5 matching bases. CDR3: CASSLGRPPYNEQFF. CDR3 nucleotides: TGTGCCAGCAGCTTAGGGAGGCCGCCATACAATGAGCAGTTCTTC.